The 8 T cell receptor beta chains reported below all come from one sample, sequenced in a study of CD8 T cells in ankylosing spondylitis. TCRdb re-called the 5' RACE reads with MiXCR, one entry per CDR3 protein. This sample has about 210,000 distinct CDR3 sequences, with 8.2% found just once. Material: blood, either unsorted or a sorted T cell fraction (not recorded which). These receptors all come from a female donor with ankylosing spondylitis or in good health (not recorded which).

This clonotype was counted many times. V gene TRBV20-1 combines with J gene TRBJ2-3; TRBD2 matches 7 bases. With V trimmed by 0 bases and J by 1 base, 7 bases remained unmatched. The CDR3 is 16 residues long. CDR1 is DFQATT and CDR2 is SNEGSKA in the germline V gene (reference sequence). CDR3 DNA sequence: TGCAGTGCTAGAGATCGCCGGGAGGTCGGCACAGATACGCAGTATTTT. This codes for CSARDRREVGTDTQYF.

This clonotype was counted ten times or more. This chain connects TRBV5-8 to TRBJ2-1; D gene unclear. CDR1 and CDR2 (germline): SGHTS, YDEGEE. The CDR3 covers 13 residues. Trimming left V 2 bases short and J 6 bases short, with 9 bases between. CDR3 in amino acids: CASSFYRLNEQFF. CDR3 DNA: TGTGCCAGCAGCTTCTATCGACTCAATGAGCAGTTCTTC.

There are many counts of this clonotype. The chain is built from TRBV27 and TRBJ2-2; maybe TRBD2 (6 bases). The CDR3 contains 16 residues. CDR1 is MNHEY, CDR2 SMNVEV, per germline (reference sequence). Trimming took off 4 bases at V and 3 bases at J, with 15 bases between the two ends. For the CDR3, the DNA is TGTGCCAGCAGTTCCCCGATTGGGACTTACACCGGGGAGCTGTTTTTT. Its translation: CASSSPIGTYTGELFF.

This clonotype was detected many times. In nucleotides, the CDR3 is TGTGCCAGCAGCTTAGAGGGGCAGTTCACAGATACGCAGTATTTT. This encodes CASSLEGQFTDTQYF. The chain links TRBV11-2 to TRBJ2-3, with D tentatively TRBD1 (5 bases). Germline assignment: CDR1 SGHAT and CDR2 FQNNGV. The V and J ends lost 0 bases and 2 bases respectively, with 9 bases between them. The CDR3 sequence is 15 residues long.

This clonotype was seen ten or more times. V is TRBV29-1 and J is TRBJ2-7; 10 bases agree with TRBD2. Germline V lookup: CDR1 SQVTM, CDR2 ANQGSEA. V lost 5 bases and J lost 1; bases outside the gene matches: 5. The CDR3 contains 14 residues. The chain's CDR3 is CSVIAGGTSYEQYF. CDR3 DNA: TGCAGCGTTATAGCGGGAGGCACATCCTACGAGCAGTACTTC.

This clonotype was picked up many times. The chain is built from TRBV29-1 and TRBJ1-2; the D gene is possibly TRBD1 (5 bases). Between the trimmed V and J ends, which lost 0 bases and 4 bases, there was a span of 15 bases. There are 15 residues in the CDR3. CDR1 and CDR2 from the germline V gene are SQVTM and ANQGSEA. Here the CDR3 DNA reads TGCAGCGTTGAAGATAGTAAGGGCCAGGGCTATGGCTACACCTTC. Protein product: CSVEDSKGQGYGYTF.

This clonotype appeared many times. V gene TRBV20-1 combines with J gene TRBJ2-1; D uncertain. CDR1 and CDR2 from the germline V gene are DFQATT and SNEGSKA (reference sequence). V gave up 3 bases and J gave up 0 bases, with 9 bases separating them. The CDR3 loop spans 14 amino acids. This chain's CDR3 is CSASLMGSYNEQFF. The CDR3 DNA is TGCAGTGCTAGCCTGATGGGCTCCTACAATGAGCAGTTCTTC.

With respect to this clonotype: A read error may be the cause here, since a much bigger clone is one base away. The chain recombines TRBV15 with TRBJ1-2; 8 bases align to TRBD1. Germline V gives CDR1 LNHNV, CDR2 YYDKDF (reference sequence). V lost 8 bases and J lost 10; bases outside the gene matches: 15. CDR3 length equals 14 residues. CDR3 coding DNA: TGTGCCACCCCCCCGGGGACAGGATTGGGTGACTACACCTTC. Translation gives CATPPGTGLGDYTF. Based on the CDR3 plus reference TRBV15 and TRBJ1-2, the full variable domain is DAMVIQNPRYQVTQFGKPVTLSCSQTLNHNVMYWYQQKSSQAPKLLFHYYDKDFNNEADTPDNFQSRRPNTSFCFLDIRSPGLGDTAMYLCATPPGTGLGDYTFGSGTRLTVV.